A selection of T cell receptor beta chains follows, all from one sample in a study of regulatory T cells in long-lasting Graves disease. TCRdb reprocessed the multiplex PCR reads with MiXCR, giving one entry per CDR3 protein. The table lists about 320,000 distinct CDR3 sequences, 18% of them singletons. The sequencing here drew on peripheral blood mononuclear cells (PBMCs), taken at new diagnosis, from a patient treated with antithyroid drugs. The receptors stem from a female donor with Graves disease. Both conserved end residues are part of each CDR3.

j_call v_call cdr3_aa
TRBJ1-1 TRBV19 CASSIWQGVGNTEAFF
TRBJ2-3 TRBV28 CASSGRIGTDTQYF
TRBJ2-3 TRBV6-5 CASSYFGADTQYF
TRBJ1-2 TRBV27 CASSHGTGPYTF
TRBJ2-1 TRBV11-2 CASSPGDNEQFF
TRBJ1-6 TRBV10-2 CASLKGNSYNSPLHF
TRBJ2-1 TRBV6-2/TRBV6-3 CASSYSLAGEHNEQFF
TRBJ2-1 TRBV19 CATHRPGGGGPDEQFF
TRBJ1-1 TRBV6-1 CASSESRGAFF
TRBJ1-5 TRBV28 CANSPGQGPGNQPQHF
TRBJ2-1 TRBV3-1 CASSQYQGFRRDEQFF
TRBJ1-3 TRBV9 CASSVGTAAGNTIYF
TRBJ2-7 TRBV12-3/TRBV12-4 CASSSSHDEQYF
TRBJ2-7 TRBV20-1 CSAREGRGEQYF
TRBJ2-2 TRBV7-9 CASSLARPLGLAYTGELFF
TRBJ2-1 TRBV6-1 CASSPPGLGRNEQFF
TRBJ1-5 TRBV28 CASSPTGLGGNQPQHF
TRBJ2-1 TRBV19 CAPGTSGSPEQFF
TRBJ2-3 TRBV19 CASSPLPSGSTDTQYF
TRBJ1-2 TRBV28 CASSPRESSYGYTF
TRBJ1-2 TRBV19 CASSRGTSGGYTF
TRBJ2-1 TRBV10-3 CAIRIRDNEQFF
TRBJ1-1 TRBV28 CASSLGTTGNTEAFF
TRBJ2-1 TRBV20-1 CSALDRGIFNEQFF
TRBJ1-4 TRBV5-1 CASSLGRGSEKLFF
TRBJ1-1 TRBV19 CASSIADLGGEAFF
TRBJ1-3 TRBV7-8 CASSLAAGAAGNTIYF
TRBJ2-5 TRBV11-2 CASAEGAGETQYF
TRBJ2-2 TRBV28 CASRRTSGSGHGELFF
TRBJ2-1 TRBV9 CASSPWERANNEQFF
TRBJ2-5 TRBV10-3 CAITETDRGGETQYF
TRBJ1-3 TRBV29-1 CSVEDKVNTIYF